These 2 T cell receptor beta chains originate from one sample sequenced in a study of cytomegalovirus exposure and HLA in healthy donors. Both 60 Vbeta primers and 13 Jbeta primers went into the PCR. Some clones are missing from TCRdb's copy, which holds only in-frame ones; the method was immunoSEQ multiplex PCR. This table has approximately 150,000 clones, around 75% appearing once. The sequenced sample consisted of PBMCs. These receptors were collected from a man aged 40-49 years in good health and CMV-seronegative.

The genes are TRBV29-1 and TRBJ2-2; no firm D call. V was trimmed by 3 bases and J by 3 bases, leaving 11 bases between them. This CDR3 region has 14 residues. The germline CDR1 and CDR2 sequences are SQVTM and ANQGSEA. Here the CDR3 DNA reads TGCAGCGTTGAGTCGCAGGAATACACCGGGGAGCTGTTTTTT. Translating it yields CSVESQEYTGELFF.

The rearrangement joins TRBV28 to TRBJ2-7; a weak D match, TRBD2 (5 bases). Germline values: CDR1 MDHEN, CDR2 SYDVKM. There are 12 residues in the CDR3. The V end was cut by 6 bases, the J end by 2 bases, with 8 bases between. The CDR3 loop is CASRDWPYEQYF. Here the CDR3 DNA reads TGTGCCAGCAGGGACTGGCCCTACGAGCAGTACTTC. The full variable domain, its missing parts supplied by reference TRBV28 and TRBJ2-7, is DVKVTQSSRYLVKRTGEKVFLECVQDMDHENMFWYRQDPGLGLRLIYFSYDVKMKEKGDIPEGYSVSREKKERFSLILESASTNQTSMYLCASRDWPYEQYFGPGTRLTVT.